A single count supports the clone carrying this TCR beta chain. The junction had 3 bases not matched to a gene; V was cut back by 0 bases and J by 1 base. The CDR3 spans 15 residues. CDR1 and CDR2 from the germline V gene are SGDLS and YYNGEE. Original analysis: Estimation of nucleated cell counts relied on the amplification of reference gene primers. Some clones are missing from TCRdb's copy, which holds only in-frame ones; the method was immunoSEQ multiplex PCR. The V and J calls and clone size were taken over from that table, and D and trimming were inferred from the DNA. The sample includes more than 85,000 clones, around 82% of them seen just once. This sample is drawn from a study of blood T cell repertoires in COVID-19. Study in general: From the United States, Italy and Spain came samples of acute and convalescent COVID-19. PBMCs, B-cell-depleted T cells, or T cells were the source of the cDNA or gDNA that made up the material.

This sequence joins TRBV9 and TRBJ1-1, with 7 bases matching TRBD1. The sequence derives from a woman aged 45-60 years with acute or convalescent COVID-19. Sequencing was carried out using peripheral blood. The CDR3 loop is CASSVDGTANTEAFF. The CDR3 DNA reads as TGTGCCAGCAGCGTAGATGGGACAGCGAACACTGAAGCTTTCTTT. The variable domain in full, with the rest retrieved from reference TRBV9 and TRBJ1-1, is DSGVTQTPKHLITATGQRVTLRCSPRSGDLSVYWYQQSLDQGLQFLIQYYNGEERAKGNILERFSAQQFPDLHSELNLSSLELGDSALYFCASSVDGTANTEAFFGQGTRLTVV.